Listed below are T cell receptor beta chains from one sample, sequenced in a study of T-cell reconstitution after alpha-beta-depleted transplantation in children. In TCRdb, the PCR reads were re-called with MiXCR into one record per CDR3 protein. Of about a million distinct CDR3 sequences in the sample, about 31% were seen once. The input for sequencing was PBMCs, mostly from graft donor cells, taken 360 days after TCRalphabeta/CD19-depleted stem cell transplant. The receptors were gathered from a boy less than two years old who had a stem cell transplant for SCID, so the T cells may come from the graft donor. CDR3s include the opening cysteine and the closing phenylalanine or tryptophan. The order of the fields is clone size, D gene, J gene, V gene, CDR3 protein, CDR3 DNA. A D gene is named only where the DNA matches it firmly. Not all rows give a size; the values are once, few, many and, for expanded clones, a class.

size: -
D: -
J: TRBJ2-1
V: TRBV6-5
CDR3: CASSTSRGRYEQFF
DNA: TGTGCCAGCAGTACTAGCAGGGGACGTTATGAGCAGTTCTTC

size: -
D: -
J: TRBJ2-3
V: TRBV15
CDR3: CATSSRRFSGTDTQYF
DNA: TGTGCCACCAGCAGTAGGCGCTTCAGCGGCACAGATACGCAGTATTTT

size: -
D: TRBD2
J: TRBJ2-7
V: TRBV29-1
CDR3: CSATASGTTRSHETYEQYF
DNA: TGCAGCGCGACCGCCAGTGGGACTACACGATCGCATGAGACCTACGAGCAGTACTTC

size: -
D: -
J: TRBJ2-2
V: TRBV12-3/TRBV12-4
CDR3: CASSPPVGDTGELFF
DNA: TGTGCCAGCAGTCCCCCCGTAGGCGACACCGGGGAGCTGTTTTTT

size: -
D: -
J: TRBJ2-7
V: TRBV4-1
CDR3: CASSQVTPGWGYEQYF
DNA: TGCGCCAGCAGCCAAGTTACCCCAGGGTGGGGCTACGAGCAGTACTTC

size: few
D: -
J: TRBJ2-1
V: TRBV12-3/TRBV12-4
CDR3: CASSPGLHVYNEQFF
DNA: TGTGCCAGCAGCCCCGGTCTGCATGTTTACAATGAGCAGTTCTTC

size: many
D: -
J: TRBJ2-1
V: TRBV28
CDR3: CASSFMLGGNEQFF
DNA: TGTGCCAGCAGCTTTATGCTAGGAGGCAATGAGCAGTTCTTC

size: -
D: -
J: TRBJ2-3
V: TRBV5-6
CDR3: CASSGLPREETQYF
DNA: TGTGCCAGCAGTGGCCTCCCCCGCGAGGAGACGCAGTATTTT

size: -
D: -
J: TRBJ2-7
V: TRBV5-1
CDR3: CASSLEVQPYEQYF
DNA: TGCGCCAGCAGCTTGGAAGTACAGCCCTACGAGCAGTACTTC

size: -
D: -
J: TRBJ2-7
V: TRBV5-5
CDR3: CASSFARGVSYEQYF
DNA: TGTGCCAGCAGCTTCGCGCGGGGCGTCTCCTACGAGCAGTACTTC

size: -
D: -
J: TRBJ2-5
V: TRBV29-1
CDR3: CSAGPGGETQYF
DNA: TGCAGCGCGGGGCCTGGGGGAGAGACCCAGTACTTC

size: few
D: -
J: TRBJ1-2
V: TRBV7-6
CDR3: CASSLTPGGRSTFYGYTF
DNA: TGTGCCAGCAGCTTAACGCCGGGGGGCCGGAGTACCTTCTATGGCTACACCTTC

size: few
D: TRBD2
J: TRBJ2-3
V: TRBV7-2
CDR3: CASSFFLAGFTDTQYF
DNA: TGTGCCAGCAGCTTCTTTCTAGCGGGCTTCACAGATACGCAGTATTTT